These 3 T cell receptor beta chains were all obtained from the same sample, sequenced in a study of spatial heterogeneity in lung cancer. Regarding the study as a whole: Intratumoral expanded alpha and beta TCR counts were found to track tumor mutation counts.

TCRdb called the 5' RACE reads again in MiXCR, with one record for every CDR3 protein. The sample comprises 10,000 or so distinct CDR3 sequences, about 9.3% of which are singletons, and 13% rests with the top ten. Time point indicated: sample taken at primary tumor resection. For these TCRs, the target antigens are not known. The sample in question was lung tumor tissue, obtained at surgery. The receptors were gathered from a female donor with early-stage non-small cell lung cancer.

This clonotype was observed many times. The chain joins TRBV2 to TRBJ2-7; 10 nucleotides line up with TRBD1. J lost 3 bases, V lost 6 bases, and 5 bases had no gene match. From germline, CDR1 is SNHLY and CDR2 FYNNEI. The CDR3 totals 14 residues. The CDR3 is CASRGTGVLYEQYF. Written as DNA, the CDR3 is TGTGCCAGCAGAGGGACAGGGGTTCTCTACGAGCAGTACTTC.

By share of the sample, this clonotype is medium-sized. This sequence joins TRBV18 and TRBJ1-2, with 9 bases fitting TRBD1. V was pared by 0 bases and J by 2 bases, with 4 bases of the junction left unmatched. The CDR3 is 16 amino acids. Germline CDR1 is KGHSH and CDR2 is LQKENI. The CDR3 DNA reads TGTGCCAGCTCACCACCGATGGGACAGGGCAACTATGGCTACACCTTC. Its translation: CASSPPMGQGNYGYTF. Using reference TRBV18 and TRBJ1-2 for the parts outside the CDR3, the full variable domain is NAGVMQNPRHLVRRRGQEARLRCSPMKGHSHVYWYRQLPEEGLKFMVYLQKENIIDESGMPKERFSAEFPKEGPSILRIQQVVRGDSAAYFCASSPPMGQGNYGYTFGSGTRLTVV.

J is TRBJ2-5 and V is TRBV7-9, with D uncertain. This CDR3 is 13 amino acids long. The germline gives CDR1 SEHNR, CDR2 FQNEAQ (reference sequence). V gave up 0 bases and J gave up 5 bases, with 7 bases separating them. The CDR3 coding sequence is TGTGCCAGCAGCTTAGCGGGCGCTGAGACCCAGTACTTC. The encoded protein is CASSLAGAETQYF.